This TCR beta chain is drawn from a study of PD-1 blockade in mismatch repair-deficient tumors. Looking at the study overall: Enrolled about 2013-2016, patients had progressing, pretreated mismatch repair-deficient cancers of approximately 13 types.

Mismatch repair deficiency was confirmed in all patients, by PCR or immunohistochemistry. The TCR-sequenced patients were a few responders to pembrolizumab. Study-level results: Tumor-resident clones, often undetectable pretreatment in blood, expanded then contracted after pembrolizumab.

As concerns this clone: Antigen unknown.

The CDR3 is 14 amino acids. J was trimmed by 5 bases and V by 5 bases; bases with no gene match: 8. Germline V gene lookup returns CDR1 SGHTA and CDR2 FQGTGA. TCRdb's copy holds only in-frame clones and misses some; the assay was immunoSEQ multiplex PCR. The sample carries over 75,000 clones, around 85% recorded once. This chain uses TRBV7-3 with TRBJ2-5, with TRBD1 matching 7 bases. The sequencing here drew on peripheral blood, taken 12 weeks after starting pembrolizumab. The TCR sequence derives from an adult with mismatch repair-deficient cancer. The CDR3 region is CASSEGTDRETQYF. DNA for the CDR3: TGTGCCAGCAGCGAAGGGACAGATCGGGAGACCCAGTACTTC.